The 23 T cell receptor beta chains below come from one sample, sequenced in a study of blood T cells in healthy people across ages. Combining a sample-barcoded 5' primer with a J-beta primer mix, a second PCR ran for roughly 7 to 11 cycles. A single record per CDR3 protein comes from TCRdb applying MiXCR to the 5' RACE reads. The profile shows roughly 500,000 distinct CDR3 sequences, 25% to 30% of them singletons. Source material: blood. The receptors shown here come from a woman between 65 and 79 years old in good health.

The CDR3: CSARTGYKETQYF. CDR3 nucleotides: TGCAGTGCCCGGACAGGGTATAAAGAGACCCAGTACTTC. The chain has TRBV20-1 and TRBJ2-5; 8 bases are a match to TRBD1. This CDR3 is built from 13 residues. The germline CDR1 and CDR2 sequences are DFQATT and SNEGSKA (reference sequence). V lost 6 bases and J lost 3; bases outside the gene matches: 6.

The chain couples TRBV7-2 to TRBJ1-6; D not resolved. The V end lost 5 bases, the J end lost 11 bases, and 13 bases lay between the germline ends. The CDR3 is 13 amino acids. Germline assignment: CDR1 SGHTA and CDR2 FQGNSA. CDR3 amino acids: CASSHGGEAPLHF. The CDR3 coding sequence is TGTGCCAGCAGCCACGGCGGGGAGGCACCCCTCCACTTT.

J is TRBJ1-2 and V is TRBV4-2, with a possible D match to TRBD1 (6 bases). From germline, CDR1 is LGHNA and CDR2 YNFKEQ. V was pared by 0 bases and J by 1 base, with 12 bases between. The CDR3 has 16 residues. Written as DNA, the CDR3 is TGTGCCAGCAGCCAAGAAGGGGGAACACTTAACTATGGCTACACCTTC. It encodes CASSQEGGTLNYGYTF.

This clonotype has a single count. The rearrangement joins TRBV7-2 to TRBJ1-1; 10 bases are a match to TRBD1. CDR3 size: 17 residues. Germline CDR1 SGHTA, CDR2 FQGNSA. The V and J ends lost 5 bases and 0 bases, in that order; junction bases with no gene match: 9. The CDR3 region has the DNA TGTGCCAGCAGCATGGGGACAGGGGAACCCATGAACACTGAAGCTTTCTTT. Protein: CASSMGTGEPMNTEAFF.

The chain combines TRBV6-2 or TRBV6-3 with TRBJ1-1; no clear D gene. Trimming left V 6 bases short and J 4 bases short, with 9 bases between. Germline V CDR1 and CDR2: MNHEY, SVGEGT. The CDR3 is made up of 12 amino acids. CDR3 region: CASRSMATEAFF. CDR3 coding DNA: TGTGCCAGCAGGTCCATGGCCACTGAAGCTTTCTTT.

On this clonotype itself: The conserved closing phenylalanine or tryptophan is absent in this CDR3, likely reflecting a read error. The chain combines TRBV20-1 with TRBJ1-5; unclear D gene. Trimming removed 5 bases from V and 7 bases from J, with 21 bases in between. CDR3 length: 15 amino acids. Germline CDR1 reads DFQATT; CDR2 reads SNEGSKA (reference sequence). The CDR3 DNA follows: TGCAGTGCTTCCCGCGGACCTTATTTGGGGCAGCCCCAGCATTTA. This sequence encodes CSASRGPYLGQPQHL.

There are a few counts of this clonotype. Germline and junction disagree at one end, which may indicate a read error. The DNA for the CDR3 is TGTGCCAACAGCTTAGGGACCCCAGCTATCGAGACCCAGTACTTC. Its translation is CANSLGTPAIETQYF. The chain joins TRBV7-9 to TRBJ2-5, with D tentatively TRBD1 or TRBD2 (5 bases each). Germline loops: CDR1 SEHNR, CDR2 FQNEAQ (reference sequence). The CDR3 covers 15 residues. Looking up the rest from reference TRBV7-9 and TRBJ2-5 gives the full variable domain: DTGVSQNPRHKITKRGQNVTFRCDPISEHNRLYWYRQTLGQGPEFLTYFQNEAQLEKSRLLSDRFSAERPKGSFSTLEIQRTEQGDSAMYLCANSLGTPAIETQYFGPGTRLLVL.

The genes are TRBV3-1 and TRBJ2-4, with D possibly TRBD1 on 6 matching bases. CDR1 is LGHDT, CDR2 YNNKEL, per germline (reference sequence). Trimming cost V 5 bases and J 9 bases, with 17 bases left between them. The CDR3 is 14 residues long. CDR3 coding DNA: TGTGCCAGCAGCTACCGGGACCAGGGGAGCATTCAGTACTTC. Translating it yields CASSYRDQGSIQYF.

The V gene is TRBV7-2, the J gene TRBJ1-5; D gene unclear. The CDR3 runs to 14 residues. Trimming removed 5 bases from V and 6 bases from J, with 14 bases in between. Looked up from germline, CDR1 is SGHTA and CDR2 is FQGNSA. The CDR3 loop is CASSLGRSSQPQHF. CDR3 nucleotides: TGTGCCAGCAGCCTTGGGAGGTCGAGTCAGCCCCAGCATTTT.

The gene calls are TRBV18 and TRBJ2-5; TRBD2 agrees at 8 bases. CDR1 is KGHSH, CDR2 LQKENI, per germline. The junction had 4 bases not matched to a gene; V was cut back by 3 bases and J by 4 bases. This CDR3 has 14 amino acids. The CDR3 coding sequence is TGTGCCAGCTCACCGACAGCGGGGGCAGAGACCCAGTACTTC. This codes for CASSPTAGAETQYF.

Of note for this clonotype: The final CDR3 position lacks the conserved phenylalanine or tryptophan, pointing to a likely read error. The V and J genes are TRBV12-3 or TRBV12-4 and TRBJ2-4; D may be TRBD2 (5 bases). The CDR3 has 13 amino acids. The CDR3 DNA sequence: TGTGCCAGCAGAAGGGAGCAGTCAAACATCCAGTACCTC. Translation: CASRREQSNIQYL.

The chain employs TRBV2 and TRBJ2-1, with D possibly matching TRBD2 (5 bases). V was clipped by 4 bases and J by 5 bases, with 15 bases between them. CDR3 length equals 15 residues. Germline loops: CDR1 SNHLY, CDR2 FYNNEI. CDR3 sequence reads: CASSGRLYNDNEQFF. CDR3 coding DNA: TGTGCCAGCAGTGGGAGACTATATAATGACAATGAGCAGTTCTTC.

The chain joins TRBV5-1 to TRBJ2-2; D possibly matches TRBD1 or TRBD2 (5 bases each). Germline V gives CDR1 SGHRS, CDR2 YFSETQ. This CDR3 has 13 residues. Trimming cost V 3 bases and J 6 bases, with 9 bases left between them. CDR3 coding DNA: TGCGCCAGCAGCTGGGGGTCGTCCGGGGAGCTGTTTTTT. It yields the protein CASSWGSSGELFF.

The chain is built from TRBV20-1 and TRBJ2-1; D ambiguous. The CDR3 spans 11 residues. Per the germline V gene, CDR1 is DFQATT and CDR2 is SNEGSKA (reference sequence). Trimming pared 2 bases from V and 5 bases from J, leaving 4 bases between. In DNA form, the CDR3 reads TGCAGTGCTAGAAGGCACAATGAGCAGTTCTTC. Translated: CSARRHNEQFF.

This clonotype was observed a handful of times. V and J are TRBV7-2 and TRBJ2-5; D is possibly TRBD2 (6 bases). The germline CDR1 and CDR2 sequences are SGHTA and FQGNSA. V lost 0 bases and J lost 9, with 17 bases in between. This CDR3 has 15 amino acids. CDR3 DNA sequence: TGTGCCAGCAGCTTAGCGTTTGGGGAGGTTGGGGCCCAGTACTTC. This codes for CASSLAFGEVGAQYF.

The rearrangement uses TRBV7-3 and TRBJ2-3; 12 bases map to TRBD2. This CDR3 has 20 amino acids. CDR1 and CDR2 from the germline V gene are SGHTA and FQGTGA. The V gene end was trimmed by 4 bases and the J gene end by 2 bases; junction bases not matched to a gene: 16. CDR3 residues: CASSSTPTSGGRGNTDTQYF. As DNA, the CDR3 is TGTGCCAGCAGCTCAACCCCAACTAGCGGGGGGCGGGGAAACACAGATACGCAGTATTTT.

The CDR3 coding sequence is TGTGCCAGCAGCTTAGTGGGAATTGGCACAGATACGCAGTATTTT. Translating it yields CASSLVGIGTDTQYF. The V gene is TRBV11-2, the J gene TRBJ2-3; unclear D gene. The CDR3 has 15 residues. The V gene lost 1 base and the J gene lost 1 base, with 9 bases spanning the gap. Germline V gene lookup returns CDR1 SGHAT and CDR2 FQNNGV.

A few counts support this clonotype. The rearrangement links TRBV5-1 to TRBJ1-4; TRBD1 might be the D (6 bases). The CDR3 is 14 residues long. Germline V gene lookup returns CDR1 SGHRS and CDR2 YFSETQ. Trimming shortened V by 3 bases and J by 6 bases, and 12 bases separated the two germline ends. CDR3 protein: CASSSQGADEKLFF. Written as DNA, the CDR3 is TGCGCCAGCAGCTCACAGGGAGCCGATGAAAAACTGTTTTTT.

This clonotype was counted a single time. The chain links TRBV7-2 to TRBJ1-2; 7 bases align to TRBD1. Germline loops: CDR1 SGHTA, CDR2 FQGNSA. This CDR3 spans 15 amino acids. V shed 5 bases, J shed 8 bases, and the junction held 14 bases outside the gene matches. CDR3 in amino acids: CASSVHSRGMDGYTF. Here the CDR3 DNA reads TGTGCCAGCAGCGTACATTCCAGGGGGATGGACGGCTACACCTTC.

This clonotype was picked up one time. This rearrangement joins TRBV7-9 to TRBJ1-2; TRBD1 is a possible D gene (6 bases). The V end was cut by 4 bases, the J end by 7 bases, with 16 bases between. CDR3 size: 14 residues. The germline V gene has CDR1 SEHNR and CDR2 FQNEAQ (reference sequence). The chain's CDR3 is CASSSDSRGLGYTF. In DNA, the CDR3 is TGTGCCAGCAGCTCGGACAGCCGGGGGCTTGGCTACACCTTC.

This clonotype has a handful of counts. The V call is TRBV6-6, the J call TRBJ1-2; 7 bases fit TRBD1. The junction had 9 bases not matched to a gene; V was cut back by 8 bases and J by 3 bases. The CDR3 covers 14 residues. CDR1 is MNHNY, CDR2 SVGAGI, per germline (reference sequence). The DNA of the CDR3 is TGTGCCAGCGACCGGGGAGGGGGCGACTATGGCTACACCTTC. Translation: CASDRGGGDYGYTF.

The chain carries TRBV27 and TRBJ2-1; 7 nucleotides agree with TRBD1. Trimming removed 7 bases from V and 0 bases from J; junction bases left unmatched: 6. The germline V gene encodes CDR1 MNHEY and CDR2 SMNVEV (reference sequence). CDR3 length: 15 amino acids. The DNA of the CDR3 is TGTGCCAGCACTCGCCAGGGGGTCTCCTACAATGAGCAGTTCTTC. This encodes CASTRQGVSYNEQFF.

J is TRBJ1-4 and V is TRBV4-3; TRBD1 agrees at 8 bases. Germline values: CDR1 LGHNA, CDR2 YSLEER. V dropped 3 bases and J dropped 10; count of bases not matched to a gene: 16. CDR3 size: 17 residues. Here the CDR3 reads CASSHAGGARPWTKLFF. The CDR3 region has the DNA TGCGCCAGCAGCCATGCAGGGGGCGCGAGACCGTGGACAAAACTGTTTTTT.